The 9 T cell receptor beta chains reported below all come from one sample, sequenced in a study of cytomegalovirus exposure and HLA in healthy donors. Primers for the PCR totalled 60 Vbeta and 13 Jbeta. The method was immunoSEQ multiplex PCR; TCRdb's version includes in-frame clones alone and lacks a portion of them. The data hold 130,000 or so clones, with around 75% observed a single time. What was sequenced was PBMCs. The origin of the receptors is a man aged 25-45 years in good health and CMV-seronegative.

A single count supports this clone. The CDR3 DNA follows: TGTGCCAGCAGCCAAACTCAGGGTTCCGGGGAGCTGTTTTTT. This sequence encodes CASSQTQGSGELFF. The rearrangement joins TRBV11-2 to TRBJ2-2; TRBD1 might be the D (5 bases). The V end was cut by 5 bases, the J end by 6 bases, with 13 bases between. Germline-derived CDR1 and CDR2 are SGHAT and FQNNGV. CDR3 length: 14 residues.

Details on this clone: The same CDR3 arises from other DNA sequences in this sample as well. The genes are TRBV6-1 and TRBJ1-3, with D possibly being TRBD1 (6 bases). V gave up 6 bases and J gave up 1 base, with 13 bases separating them. The CDR3 totals 15 residues. Germline CDR1 is MNHNS and CDR2 is SASEGT. The CDR3 DNA is TGTGCCAGCAGCGCCGACAGGTTGTCTGGAAACACCATATATTTT. It encodes CASSADRLSGNTIYF.

The chain has TRBV10-3 and TRBJ1-4; D may be TRBD1 (5 bases). Germline V gene lookup returns CDR1 ENHRY and CDR2 SYGVKD. V shed 4 bases and J shed 5 bases, with 14 bases lying between them. The CDR3 runs 15 residues. CDR3: CAISATGTENEKLFF. CDR3 nucleotide sequence: TGTGCCATCAGTGCCACCGGGACTGAAAATGAAAAACTGTTTTTT.

V gene TRBV6-5 combines with J gene TRBJ1-1; a weak D match, TRBD1 (5 bases). The CDR3 is 13 amino acids. From germline, CDR1 is MNHEY and CDR2 SVGAGI. The V end was cut by 6 bases, the J end by 0 bases, with 8 bases between. Here the CDR3 DNA reads TGTGCCAGCAGGCTACAGGTGAACACTGAAGCTTTCTTT. This sequence encodes CASRLQVNTEAFF.

The CDR3 DNA reads as TGTGCCAGCAGTCCTCTTAGCGGGGGATTCACAGATACGCAGTATTTT. Residues: CASSPLSGGFTDTQYF. This chain connects TRBV27 to TRBJ2-3; 9 positions match TRBD2. V dropped 5 bases and J dropped 2; count of bases not matched to a gene: 8. CDR1 and CDR2 (germline): MNHEY, SMNVEV (reference sequence). The CDR3 has 16 residues.

The chain recombines TRBV7-9 with TRBJ2-1; 13 bases align to TRBD2. The CDR3 loop spans 17 amino acids. Trimming took 2 bases from V and 1 from J; bases not matched to a gene: 2. Per the germline V gene, CDR1 is SEHNR and CDR2 is FQNEAQ (reference sequence). CDR3 bases: TGTGCCAGCAGCTTAACTAGCGGGGGGGGATCCTACAATGAGCAGTTCTTC. Translating gives CASSLTSGGGSYNEQFF.

This clone appeared a few times. The chain has TRBV18 and TRBJ2-7, with a possible D match to TRBD1 (5 bases). This CDR3 contains 12 residues. Germline V gives CDR1 KGHSH, CDR2 LQKENI. Trimming took 8 bases from V and 5 from J, leaving 13 bases between them. The CDR3 nucleotides read TGTGCCAGCAGGGGTCTTAGGGACGAGCAGTACTTC. Translation: CASRGLRDEQYF.

This clone was counted once. The genes are TRBV28 and TRBJ2-5; 7 bases align to TRBD1. The J segment lost 4 bases and the V segment lost 5 bases, leaving 4 bases of the junction unmatched. The CDR3 covers 13 residues. The V gene's germline CDR1 is MDHEN and CDR2 SYDVKM. CDR3 nucleotides: TGTGCCAGCAGTCTGACAGGGTTAGAGACCCAGTACTTC. This encodes CASSLTGLETQYF.

The gene calls are TRBV7-7 and TRBJ2-2; 8 positions match TRBD1. CDR3 size: 15 residues. Germline V CDR1 and CDR2: SSHAT, FNYEAQ (reference sequence). V was pared by 2 bases and J by 4 bases, with 3 bases of the junction left unmatched. The CDR3 sequence is CASSLRTGPTGELFF. DNA of the CDR3: TGTGCCAGCAGCTTAAGGACAGGGCCCACCGGGGAGCTGTTTTTT.